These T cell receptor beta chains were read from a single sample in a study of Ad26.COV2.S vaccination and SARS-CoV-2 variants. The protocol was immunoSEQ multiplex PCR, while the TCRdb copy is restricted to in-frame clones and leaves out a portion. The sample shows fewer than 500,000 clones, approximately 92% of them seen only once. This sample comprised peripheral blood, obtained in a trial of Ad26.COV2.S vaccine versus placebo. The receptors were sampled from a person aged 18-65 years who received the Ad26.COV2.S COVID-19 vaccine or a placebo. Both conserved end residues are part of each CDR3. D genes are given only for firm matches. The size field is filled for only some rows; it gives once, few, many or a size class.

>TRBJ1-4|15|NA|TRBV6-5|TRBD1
CASSSAGGKEEKLFF
TGTGCCAGCAGCTCCGCAGGGGGGAAGGAGGAAAAACTGTTTTTT
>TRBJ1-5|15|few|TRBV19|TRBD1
CASSMVDRSNQPQHF
TGTGCCAGTAGTATGGTGGACAGGAGCAATCAGCCCCAGCATTTT
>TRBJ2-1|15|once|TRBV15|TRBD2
CATSRTSGNNNEQFF
TGTGCCACCAGCAGGACTAGCGGGAATAACAATGAGCAGTTCTTC
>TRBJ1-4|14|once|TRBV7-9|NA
CASSPDYANEKLFF
TGTGCCAGCAGCCCCGACTACGCTAATGAAAAACTGTTTTTT
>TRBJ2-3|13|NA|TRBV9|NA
CASSPPSTDTQYF
TGTGCCAGCAGCCCGCCGAGCACAGATACGCAGTATTTT
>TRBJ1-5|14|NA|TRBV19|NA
CASSMASSNQPQHF
TGTGCCAGTAGTATGGCCAGTAGCAATCAGCCCCAGCATTTT
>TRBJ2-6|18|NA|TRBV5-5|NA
CASSTAGQSYSGANVLTF
TGTGCCAGCAGCACCGCGGGACAGAGCTACTCTGGGGCCAACGTCCTGACTTTC
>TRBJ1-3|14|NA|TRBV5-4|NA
CASSLGELGNTIYF
TGTGCCAGCAGCCTGGGAGAACTAGGAAACACCATATATTTT
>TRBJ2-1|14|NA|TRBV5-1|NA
CASSLPTSYNEQFF
TGCGCCAGCAGCTTGCCGACTAGCTACAATGAGCAGTTCTTC
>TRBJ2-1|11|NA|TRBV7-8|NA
CASSPANEQFF
TGTGCCAGCAGCCCCGCGAATGAGCAGTTCTTC
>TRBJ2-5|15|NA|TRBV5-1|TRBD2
CASSLGGLDQETQYF
TGCGCCAGCAGCTTGGGTGGACTAGACCAAGAGACCCAGTACTTC
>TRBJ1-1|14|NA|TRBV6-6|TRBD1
CASSYSTGSAEAFF
TGTGCCAGCAGTTACTCGACAGGGTCGGCTGAAGCTTTCTTT
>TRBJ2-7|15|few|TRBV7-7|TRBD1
CASSLAPGQYYEQYF
TGTGCCAGCAGCTTGGCTCCGGGACAGTATTACGAGCAGTACTTC
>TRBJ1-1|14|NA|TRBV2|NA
CASSEARYNTEAFF
TGTGCCAGCAGTGAAGCGAGATACAACACTGAAGCTTTCTTT
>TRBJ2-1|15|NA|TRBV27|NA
CASNSGPGTLREQFF
TGTGCCAGCAACTCAGGGCCGGGGACTCTTCGTGAGCAGTTCTTC
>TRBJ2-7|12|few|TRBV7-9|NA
CASSPRREEQYF
TGTGCCAGCAGCCCACGGAGGGAGGAGCAGTACTTC
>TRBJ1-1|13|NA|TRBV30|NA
CAWSVGSQGEAFF
TGTGCCTGGAGTGTAGGCAGCCAAGGGGAAGCTTTCTTT
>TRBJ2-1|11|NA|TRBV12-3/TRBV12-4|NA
CASSFKKEQFF
TGTGCCAGCAGTTTTAAGAAGGAGCAGTTCTTC
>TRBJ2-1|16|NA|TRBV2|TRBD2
CASIGFKRERYNEQFF
TGTGCCAGCATCGGTTTCAAGCGGGAGAGGTACAATGAGCAGTTCTTC
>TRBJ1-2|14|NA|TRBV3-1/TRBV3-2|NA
CASSQPMGNYGYTF
TGTGCCAGCAGCCAACCCATGGGAAACTATGGCTACACCTTC
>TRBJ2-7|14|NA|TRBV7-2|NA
CASSLEREFGEQYF
TGTGCCAGCAGCTTAGAAAGGGAGTTCGGCGAGCAGTACTTC
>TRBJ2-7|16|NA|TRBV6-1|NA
CASSEILMPGDYEQYF
TGTGCCAGCAGTGAAATCCTCATGCCAGGGGACTACGAGCAGTACTTC
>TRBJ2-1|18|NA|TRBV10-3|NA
CAISEFGAGLRTYNEQFF
TGTGCCATCAGTGAGTTTGGGGCGGGGTTGAGGACCTACAATGAGCAGTTCTTC
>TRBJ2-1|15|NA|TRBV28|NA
CASSFPGGTYNEQFF
TGTGCCAGCAGTTTTCCGGGGGGCACCTACAATGAGCAGTTCTTC
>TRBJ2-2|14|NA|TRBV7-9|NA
CASSQTPNTGELFF
TGTGCCAGCAGCCAGACCCCGAACACCGGGGAGCTGTTTTTT
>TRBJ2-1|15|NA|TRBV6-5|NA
CASSYRGISYNEQFF
TGTGCCAGCAGCTATAGAGGAATCTCCTACAATGAGCAGTTCTTC
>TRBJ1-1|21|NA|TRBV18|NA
CASSPYQTWGGASHMNTEAFF
TGTGCCAGCTCACCATATCAAACTTGGGGGGGCGCGAGTCATATGAACACTGAAGCTTTCTTT